This record concerns one T cell receptor (beta chain) sequence. The antigen remains unidentified. According to the study, TCR beta libraries were built with iRepertoire HTBI primers and CDR3-region Arm-PCR. MiXCR, run by TCRdb on the multiplex PCR reads, gives a single entry per CDR3 protein. The repertoire includes roughly 500,000 distinct CDR3 sequences, about 22% of them detected once, and over 10% sits in the top ten. Time point specified: persistent/refractory GD, antithyroid drugs over 5 years with positive TRAb. Following extraction of RNA from PBMCs, that RNA was used to make the TCR library. The data stem from a study of regulatory T cells in long-lasting Graves disease. Study conclusions and caveats: The analysis examined peripheral blood only and excluded thyroid tissue.

The sequencing here drew on peripheral blood mononuclear cells (PBMCs), taken when the disease was refractory, from a patient treated with antithyroid drugs. The clonotype comes from a female donor with Graves disease.

This CDR3 is CASRGLSNTGELFF. CDR3 in DNA: TGCGCCAGCAGGGGGTTGTCGAACACCGGGGAGCTGTTTTTT. The chain couples TRBV5-1 to TRBJ2-2; D is unclear. CDR1 and CDR2 (germline): SGHRS, YFSETQ. The germline V and J ends were trimmed by 5 bases and 0 bases, with 8 bases remaining between them. This CDR3 is 14 amino acids long.